The present T cell receptor (beta chain) was sequenced within a study of blood T cell repertoires in COVID-19. Germline CDR1 and CDR2: MGHRA and YSYEKL. V was shortened by 0 bases and J by 0 bases, with 9 bases between the two germline ends. This CDR3 has 15 residues. The data were produced by immunoSEQ multiplex PCR, yet TCRdb's version contains in-frame clones alone and is incomplete. Seen here are around 300,000 clones, around 87% observed once, and the top ten hold approximately 2.2%. This receptor was obtained from a man between 18 and 29 years old with active or convalescent COVID-19. The genes are TRBV4-1 and TRBJ2-7; D remains unclear. Material for sequencing was peripheral blood. The CDR3 spells CASSQETRSSYEQYF. The CDR3, as DNA: TGCGCCAGCAGCCAAGAAACACGGAGCTCCTACGAGCAGTACTTC.